This entry features one T cell receptor beta chain sequence. The sample originates from a study of blood T cell repertoires in COVID-19. Per the original methods: Cell counts per sample came from amplifying reference gene primers. The data were produced by immunoSEQ multiplex PCR, yet TCRdb's version contains in-frame clones alone and is incomplete. From that table come the V and J calls and clone size; the DNA was used to work out D and trimming. The sample consists of approximately 290,000 clones, about nine tenths of them appearing once. Germline V lookup: CDR1 LNHDA, CDR2 SQIVND (reference sequence). CDR3 length: 13 residues. Trimming took 6 bases from V and 4 from J, leaving 9 bases between them.

Sequencing was carried out using peripheral blood. The chain recombines TRBV19 with TRBJ1-4; maybe TRBD1 (6 bases). This receptor was taken from a woman between 25 and 40 years old with COVID-19, enrolled during active disease. The CDR3 loop reads CASRDRLNEKLFF. The CDR3 DNA reads as TGTGCCAGTAGGGACAGACTTAATGAAAAACTGTTTTTT.